One and the same sample provided the 10 T cell receptor beta chains below, sequenced in a study of CD8 T cells in ankylosing spondylitis. General study findings and limits: Typical of ankylosing spondylitis blood, it appeared, was a TCR beta motif of seven to nine highly homologous variants.

TCRdb reprocessed the 5' RACE reads with MiXCR, giving one entry per CDR3 protein. The sample includes approximately 400,000 distinct CDR3 sequences, 25% to 30% of them seen just once. These receptors have no identified antigens. The specimen was blood, either unsorted or a sorted T cell fraction (not recorded which). These receptors were taken from a male donor with ankylosing spondylitis.

The chain is built from TRBV5-4 and TRBJ2-1; weak D call: TRBD2 (5 bases). Between the trimmed V and J ends, which lost 4 bases and 1 base, there was a span of 15 bases. The germline CDR1 and CDR2 sequences are SGHNT and YYREEE (reference sequence). The CDR3 is 16 residues long. CDR3 amino acids: CASSAQVAGSYNEQFF. DNA of the CDR3: TGTGCCAGCAGCGCCCAGGTGGCGGGTTCCTACAATGAGCAGTTCTTC. The full variable domain, its missing parts supplied by reference TRBV5-4 and TRBJ2-1, is ETGVTQSPTHLIKTRGQQVTLRCSSQSGHNTVSWYQQALGQGPQFIFQYYREEENGRGNFPPRFSGLQFPNYSSELNVNALELDDSALYLCASSAQVAGSYNEQFFGPGTRLTVL.

The CDR3 nucleotides read TGTGCCAGCAGTGAATTGGCCTGGACGGACAATCAGCCCCAGCATTTT. Protein product: CASSELAWTDNQPQHF. This rearrangement joins TRBV25-1 to TRBJ1-5; D is uncertain. The CDR3 runs 16 residues. CDR1 and CDR2 from the germline V gene are MGHDK and SYGVNS. V gave up 1 base and J gave up 3 bases, with 13 bases separating them.

The chain links TRBV11-2 to TRBJ2-5; 9 bases align to TRBD2. The germline CDR1 and CDR2 sequences are SGHAT and FQNNGV. The J segment lost 4 bases and the V segment lost 5 bases, leaving 14 bases of the junction unmatched. The CDR3 is 17 amino acids. The CDR3 nucleotides read TGTGCCAGCAGCCCCTCCCTAGCGGGAAGGACAAGAGAGACCCAGTACTTC. Its translation is CASSPSLAGRTRETQYF. The complete variable domain, with remaining parts taken from reference TRBV11-2 and TRBJ2-5, reads EAGVAQSPRYKIIEKRQSVAFWCNPISGHATLYWYQQILGQGPKLLIQFQNNGVVDDSQLPKDRFSAERLKGVDSTLKIQPAKLEDSAVYLCASSPSLAGRTRETQYFGPGTRLLVL.

This clonotype occurred many times. CDR3 nucleotide sequence: TGTGCCAGCAGACATGACGGAGGAGAGACCCAGTACTTC. Encoded protein: CASRHDGGETQYF. V and J are TRBV12-3 or TRBV12-4 and TRBJ2-5; D is perhaps TRBD2 (5 bases). This CDR3 is 13 amino acids long. Between the trimmed V and J ends, which lost 6 bases and 4 bases, there was a span of 12 bases.

The chain recombines TRBV20-1 with TRBJ1-5; 7 nucleotides match TRBD1. From germline, CDR1 is DFQATT and CDR2 SNEGSKA (reference sequence). The CDR3 has 14 residues. The junction had 4 bases not matched to a gene; V was cut back by 2 bases and J by 3 bases. CDR3 nucleotide sequence: TGCAGTGCTAGACCGACAGGGCCCAATCAGCCCCAGCATTTT. It translates to CSARPTGPNQPQHF.

This clonotype was detected only a few times. The chain recombines TRBV20-1 with TRBJ2-5, with 9 bases lining up with TRBD2. CDR3 length: 14 amino acids. The ends lost 6 bases at V and 5 bases at J; junction bases unmatched: 10. Germline assignment: CDR1 DFQATT and CDR2 SNEGSKA (reference sequence). In DNA form, the CDR3 reads TGCAGTGCCTTAGCGGGAGCGGGGTCGGAGACCCAGTACTTC. Translated, it gives CSALAGAGSETQYF.

The chain is built from TRBV2 and TRBJ2-5; 7 positions agree with TRBD1. J gave up 4 bases and V 7 bases, and 9 bases lay outside the gene matches. This CDR3 comprises 14 residues. The V gene's germline CDR1 is SNHLY and CDR2 FYNNEI. CDR3 residues: CASIGNRGLETQYF. CDR3 in DNA: TGTGCCAGCATAGGAAACAGGGGATTAGAGACCCAGTACTTC.

This chain joins TRBV2 and TRBJ2-5; 16 bases agree with TRBD2. Unmatched junction bases numbered 8, after V lost 6 bases and J lost 4 bases. The CDR3 totals 17 residues. CDR1 and CDR2 from the germline V gene are SNHLY and FYNNEI. The CDR3 sequence is CASSGTSGRAKGETQYF. The CDR3 DNA sequence: TGTGCCAGCAGCGGGACTAGCGGGAGGGCCAAGGGAGAGACCCAGTACTTC.

A few counts support this clonotype. The V gene is TRBV10-3, the J gene TRBJ1-1; maybe TRBD1 (5 bases). In germline, CDR1 is ENHRY, CDR2 SYGVKD. The V end lost 3 bases, the J end lost 7 bases, and 21 bases lay between the germline ends. The length of the CDR3 is 16 residues. The chain's CDR3 is CAISEPDRRGSFEAFF. CDR3 sequence (DNA): TGTGCCATCAGTGAACCGGACCGCCGGGGGAGCTTTGAAGCTTTCTTT.

The chain couples TRBV29-1 to TRBJ2-1; TRBD2 is a possible D gene (6 bases). Looked up from germline, CDR1 is SQVTM and CDR2 is ANQGSEA. CDR3 length equals 14 residues. Deletions cut 4 bases from V and 2 bases from J, with 12 bases between. The CDR3 here is CSVVELAPYNEQFF. Here the CDR3 DNA reads TGCAGCGTTGTCGAACTAGCCCCCTACAATGAGCAGTTCTTC.